The 26 T cell receptor beta chains given below trace back to one sample, sequenced in a study of human T cells and chemical hapten exposure. TCRdb fed the RACE reads into MiXCR, producing one record per CDR3 protein. In the table there are more than 100,000 distinct CDR3 sequences, less than 15% of which are singletons. Specified time point: pre-sensitization, week 0. Sample treatment: therapeutic diphenylcyclopropenone sensitization with weekly scalp DPC. This specimen was whole blood, taken in connection with sensitization to the hapten diphenylcyclopropenone (DPC). The origin of the receptors is a woman aged 18-35 years with alopecia areata. Some clones in this sample may be carry-over from other donors' samples.

This clonotype has a count of ten or more. CDR3 bases: TGTGCCAGCAACCTAGCGGGTGGTGGGAAGGTGGAAAACACCATATATTTT. It encodes CASNLAGGGKVENTIYF. J is TRBJ1-3 and V is TRBV6-6; D gene unclear. Trimming stripped 7 bases from V and 6 bases from J, with 25 bases between. This CDR3 is built from 17 residues. Looked up from germline, CDR1 is MNHNY and CDR2 is SVGAGI (reference sequence).

Only a few counts were recorded for this clonotype. The V call is TRBV18, the J call TRBJ1-1; D not resolved. V was pared by 2 bases and J by 5 bases, with 9 bases between. Germline-derived CDR1 and CDR2 are KGHSH and LQKENI. The CDR3 is 13 amino acids. CDR3 loop: CASSPEIRTEAFF. CDR3 nucleotide sequence: TGTGCCAGCTCACCAGAAATACGGACTGAAGCTTTCTTT.

The chain carries TRBV18 and TRBJ2-2; no clear D gene. This CDR3 has 14 amino acids. The germline V gene encodes CDR1 KGHSH and CDR2 LQKENI. Trimming removed 0 bases at V and 6 bases at J, with 8 bases between. CDR3 residues: CASSPPPGSGELFF. The CDR3 region has the DNA TGTGCCAGCTCACCACCGCCCGGGTCCGGGGAGCTGTTTTTT.

As concerns this clonotype: Being one base from a much bigger clone, this may be a read error. The rearrangement links TRBV2 to TRBJ1-2; TRBD1 might be the D (6 bases). V shed 2 bases and J shed 10 bases, with 14 bases lying between them. Germline CDR1 SNHLY, CDR2 FYNNEI. The CDR3 covers 13 residues. As DNA, the CDR3 is TGTGCCAGCAGTGAACAGGGGCGAACTGACTACACCTTC. Encoded protein: CASSEQGRTDYTF.

The chain combines TRBV7-9 with TRBJ2-7; 8 nucleotides align to TRBD2. This CDR3 comprises 15 residues. The ends lost 10 bases at V and 1 base at J; junction bases unmatched: 12. Looked up from germline, CDR1 is SEHNR and CDR2 is FQNEAQ (reference sequence). The CDR3 reads CANSIGGAGSYEQYF. CDR3 in DNA: TGTGCCAACAGTATCGGGGGGGCCGGGTCCTACGAGCAGTACTTC.

There are many counts of this clonotype. The chain carries TRBV20-1 and TRBJ1-2, with TRBD1 as a possible D gene (6 bases). The CDR3 has 14 residues. Per the germline V gene, CDR1 is DFQATT and CDR2 is SNEGSKA (reference sequence). V gave up 1 base and J gave up 10 bases, with 19 bases separating them. Written as DNA, the CDR3 is TGCAGTGCTAGAGTAGGGACATCCGATGTCGCCTACACCTTC. This gives the protein CSARVGTSDVAYTF.

This clonotype was found a few times. V and J are TRBV7-6 and TRBJ2-1; perhaps D is TRBD1 or TRBD2 (6 bases each). Germline V gene data show CDR1 as SGHVS and CDR2 as FNYEAQ. The CDR3 length is 13 residues. Trimming removed 1 base from V and 9 bases from J, with 10 bases in between. CDR3: CASSLVGGGEQFF. The CDR3 region has the DNA TGTGCCAGCAGCTTAGTGGGGGGCGGTGAGCAGTTCTTC.

At least ten counts were recorded for this clonotype. The V call is TRBV27, the J call TRBJ2-3; 9 bases are a match to TRBD2. Germline CDR1 and CDR2: MNHEY and SMNVEV (reference sequence). The J segment lost 0 bases and the V segment lost 5 bases, leaving 12 bases of the junction unmatched. The CDR3 covers 18 residues. CDR3 region: CASSPLPGTSISTDTQYF. For the CDR3, the DNA is TGTGCCAGCAGTCCCCTCCCGGGGACTAGCATTAGCACAGATACGCAGTATTTT.

The CDR3 region is CASSLWGSGSTDTQYF. CDR3 sequence (DNA): TGTGCCAGCAGTTTATGGGGATCGGGTAGCACAGATACGCAGTATTTT. The gene calls are TRBV12-3 or TRBV12-4 and TRBJ2-3; D is undetermined. Between the trimmed V and J ends, which lost 2 bases and 0 bases, there was a span of 12 bases. There are 16 residues in the CDR3.

This clonotype was detected a few times. An end of the junction differs from the germline gene, which may be a read error. The chain uses TRBV15 and TRBJ2-7; a possible D gene is TRBD1 (6 bases). The length of the CDR3 is 14 residues. Germline values: CDR1 LNHNV, CDR2 YYDKDF (reference sequence). For the CDR3, the DNA is TGTGCCACCAGCGGAGAGACAGGCTCCTACGAGCAGTACTTC. It codes for CATSGETGSYEQYF.

This clonotype was counted ten times or more. The chain couples TRBV6-2 or TRBV6-3 to TRBJ2-5; 15 nucleotides agree with TRBD2. The V gene's germline CDR1 is MNHEY and CDR2 SVGEGT. The CDR3 length is 21 residues. J gave up 4 bases and V 2 bases, and 17 bases lay outside the gene matches. CDR3 sequence reads: CASSYDLAGTSGGTRRETQYF. Written as DNA, the CDR3 is TGTGCCAGCAGTTACGATTTGGCCGGGACTAGCGGGGGGACCCGCCGAGAGACCCAGTACTTC.

The CDR3: CASTNTDTQYF. CDR3 bases: TGCGCCAGCACCAACACAGATACGCAGTATTTT. The V gene is TRBV5-1, the J gene TRBJ2-3; D not certain. Looked up from germline, CDR1 is SGHRS and CDR2 is YFSETQ. This CDR3 is 11 amino acids long. The germline V and J ends were trimmed by 6 bases and 2 bases, with 4 bases remaining between them.

There are a few counts of this clonotype. The rearrangement joins TRBV28 to TRBJ2-7; D ambiguous. The CDR3 loop spans 14 amino acids. The ends were cut back, 8 bases at V and 0 bases at J, with 14 bases in the middle. In germline, CDR1 is MDHEN, CDR2 SYDVKM. CDR3 DNA sequence: TGTGCCAGCTCTCCGCTGTGGAGCTCCTACGAGCAGTACTTC. This codes for CASSPLWSSYEQYF.

The V gene is TRBV6-2 or TRBV6-3, the J gene TRBJ1-2; the D is unclear. The CDR3 is 12 amino acids. V was trimmed by 0 bases and J by 6 bases, leaving 5 bases between them. Germline CDR1 MNHEY, CDR2 SVGEGT. The CDR3 is CASSYSKDGYTF. DNA for the CDR3: TGTGCCAGCAGTTACTCCAAGGATGGCTACACCTTC.

The chain joins TRBV10-3 to TRBJ2-1; 10 nucleotides agree with TRBD1. V was clipped by 6 bases and J by 11 bases; unmatched bases: 10. The germline gives CDR1 ENHRY, CDR2 SYGVKD. The CDR3 is 14 residues long. Here the CDR3 reads CAISSGTGEGKQFF. As DNA, the CDR3 is TGTGCCATCAGCTCGGGGACAGGGGAGGGGAAGCAGTTCTTC.

This clonotype was counted between two and nine times. The chain combines TRBV27 with TRBJ2-3; D gene ambiguous. V was shortened by 3 bases and J by 4 bases, with 14 bases between the two germline ends. The length of the CDR3 is 15 residues. Germline CDR1 MNHEY, CDR2 SMNVEV (reference sequence). The CDR3 spells CASSFTAPWADTQYF. In DNA, the CDR3 is TGTGCCAGCAGTTTTACGGCCCCCTGGGCAGATACGCAGTATTTT.

This sequence joins TRBV25-1 and TRBJ2-7, with a possible D match to TRBD1 (6 bases). V lost 3 bases and J lost 2, with 11 bases in between. The CDR3 runs 14 residues. Germline CDR1 MGHDK, CDR2 SYGVNS. This CDR3 is CASSEEDRPYEQYF. The CDR3 region has the DNA TGTGCCAGCAGTGAGGAGGACAGACCCTACGAGCAGTACTTC.

This chain links TRBV6-5 with TRBJ2-7; tentative D call: TRBD1 (5 bases). Germline V gene data show CDR1 as MNHEY and CDR2 as SVGAGI. CDR3 length: 17 residues. The V gene lost 2 bases and the J gene lost 3 bases, with 20 bases spanning the gap. The CDR3 nucleotides read TGTGCCAGCAGTTACAGCCAGGCAGGGATGGGGTACTACGAGCAGTACTTC. Its translation: CASSYSQAGMGYYEQYF.

This clonotype was recorded a few times. The gene calls are TRBV2 and TRBJ2-7; no reliable D call. The germline gives CDR1 SNHLY, CDR2 FYNNEI. Trimming took 6 bases from V and 5 from J, leaving 17 bases between them. CDR3 size: 14 residues. The CDR3 bases are TGTGCCAGCAGGCCCCGATTAGCCAGCCACGAGCAGTACTTC. It encodes CASRPRLASHEQYF.

The V and J genes are TRBV3-1 and TRBJ1-5; D gene uncertain. Germline CDR1 is LGHDT and CDR2 is YNNKEL (reference sequence). The length of the CDR3 is 15 residues. V gave up 0 bases and J gave up 5 bases, with 11 bases separating them. CDR3 DNA sequence: TGTGCCAGCAGCCAAGATATGACCTCCGATCAGCCCCAGCATTTT. Translating it yields CASSQDMTSDQPQHF.

This clonotype was counted between two and nine times. The CDR3 spells CASGFEGRTDTQYF. For the CDR3, the DNA is TGTGCTAGTGGTTTTGAGGGCCGCACAGATACGCAGTATTTT. V usage is TRBV12-5 and J usage is TRBJ2-3; tentatively, D is TRBD2 (5 bases). This CDR3 is 14 amino acids long. Germline assignment: CDR1 LGHNT and CDR2 FRNRAP. V gave up 3 bases and J gave up 1 base, with 8 bases separating them.

The rearrangement links TRBV27 to TRBJ1-6, with D unresolved. Trimming cost V 0 bases and J 8 bases, with 17 bases left between them. The germline gives CDR1 MNHEY, CDR2 SMNVEV (reference sequence). This CDR3 is 17 amino acids long. Here the CDR3 DNA reads TGTGCCAGCAGTTTATCAATGGCCGCCAGGTCCTATTCACCCCTCCACTTT. As protein: CASSLSMAARSYSPLHF.

This sequence joins TRBV7-6 and TRBJ1-2; possible D gene TRBD1, 5 bases. The CDR3 is made up of 14 amino acids. V lost 5 bases to trimming and J lost 5 bases, with 15 bases between them. Germline CDR1 reads SGHVS; CDR2 reads FNYEAQ. CDR3 amino acids: CASSPRNGGYGYTF. CDR3 DNA: TGTGCCAGCAGCCCACGGAACGGGGGGTATGGCTACACCTTC.

This clonotype came up many times. V is TRBV4-2 and J is TRBJ2-1, with D possibly TRBD1 on 7 matching bases. Germline V gene data show CDR1 as LGHNA and CDR2 as YNFKEQ. The ends were cut back, 4 bases at V and 2 bases at J, with 15 bases in the middle. This CDR3 comprises 16 residues. CDR3: CASSPEEGATYNEQFF. The CDR3 DNA follows: TGTGCCAGCAGCCCGGAGGAGGGGGCTACCTACAATGAGCAGTTCTTC.

The V gene is TRBV29-1, the J gene TRBJ2-7, with 11 bases fitting TRBD1. This CDR3 contains 14 residues. The J segment lost 2 bases and the V segment lost 6 bases, leaving 6 bases of the junction unmatched. The V gene's germline CDR1 is SQVTM and CDR2 ANQGSEA. CDR3 nucleotide sequence: TGCAGCGTCGGACAGGGGGCGATCGCCTACGAGCAGTACTTC. Residues: CSVGQGAIAYEQYF.

This clonotype turned up a few times. V gene TRBV7-6 combines with J gene TRBJ2-1; 8 nucleotides match TRBD1. Germline assignment: CDR1 SGHVS and CDR2 FNYEAQ. With V trimmed by 5 bases and J by 2 bases, 5 bases remained unmatched. The CDR3 has 15 amino acids. The CDR3 spells CASSKDRVPYNEQFF. In nucleotides, the CDR3 is TGTGCCAGCAGCAAGGACAGGGTGCCCTACAATGAGCAGTTCTTC. Together with reference TRBV7-6 and TRBJ2-1, the CDR3 gives the full variable domain: GAGVSQSPRYKVTKRGQDVALRCDPISGHVSLYWYRQALGQGPEFLTYFNYEAQQDKSGLPNDRFSAERPEGSISTLTIQRTEQRDSAMYRCASSKDRVPYNEQFFGPGTRLTVL.